A single TCR beta chain is shown here with its context. What it recognizes is unknown. Whereas donors were nominally healthy upon sampling, unrecorded immune exposures were probable. This sample was taken from a study of cytomegalovirus exposure and HLA in healthy donors. Study conclusions and caveats: Presence/absence results assume similar sequencing depth per donor, which may not hold.

Trimming cost V 5 bases and J 1 base; bases outside gene matches: 10. The length of the CDR3 is 16 residues. The germline CDR1 and CDR2 sequences are MGHDK and SYGVNS. PCR involved 60 Vbeta and 13 Jbeta primers. The assay was immunoSEQ multiplex PCR, and TCRdb's table has in-frame clones only and misses some. The profile shows about 140,000 clones, 75% of them singletons. The sample taken for sequencing was PBMCs. The receptor was derived from a man aged 40-50 years in good health and CMV-seronegative. The genes are TRBV25-1 and TRBJ2-5; TRBD1 aligns across 7 bases. DNA for the CDR3: TGTGCCAGCAGTCACCCAGGGGGTGTACTCCAAGAGACCCAGTACTTC. This codes for CASSHPGGVLQETQYF.